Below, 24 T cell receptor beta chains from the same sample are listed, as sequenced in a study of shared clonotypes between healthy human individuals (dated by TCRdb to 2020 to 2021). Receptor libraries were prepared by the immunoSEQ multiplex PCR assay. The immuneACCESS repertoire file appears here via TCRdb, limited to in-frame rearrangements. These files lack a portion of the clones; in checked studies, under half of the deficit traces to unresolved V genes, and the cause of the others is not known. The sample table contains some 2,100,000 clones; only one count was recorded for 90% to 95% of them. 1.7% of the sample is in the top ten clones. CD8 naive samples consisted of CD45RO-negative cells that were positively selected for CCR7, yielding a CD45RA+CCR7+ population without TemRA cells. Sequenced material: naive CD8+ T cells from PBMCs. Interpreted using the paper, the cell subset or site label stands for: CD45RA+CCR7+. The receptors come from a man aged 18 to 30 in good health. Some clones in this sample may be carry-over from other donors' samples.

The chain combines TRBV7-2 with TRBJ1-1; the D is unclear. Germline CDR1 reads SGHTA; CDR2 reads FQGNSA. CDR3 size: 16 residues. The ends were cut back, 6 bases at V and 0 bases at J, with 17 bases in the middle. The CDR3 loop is CASRHGIEQLNTEAFF. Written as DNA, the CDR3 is TGTGCCAGCAGACACGGTATAGAGCAGTTGAACACTGAAGCTTTCTTT.

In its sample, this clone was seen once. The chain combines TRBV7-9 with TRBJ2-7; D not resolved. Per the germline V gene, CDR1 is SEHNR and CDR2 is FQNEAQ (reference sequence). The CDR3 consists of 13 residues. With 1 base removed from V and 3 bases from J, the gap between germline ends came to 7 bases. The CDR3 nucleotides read TGTGCCAGCAGCTTAGGCAGATTCTACGAGCAGTACTTC. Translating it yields CASSLGRFYEQYF. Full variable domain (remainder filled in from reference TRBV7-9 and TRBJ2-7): DTGVSQNPRHKITKRGQNVTFRCDPISEHNRLYWYRQTLGQGPEFLTYFQNEAQLEKSRLLSDRFSAERPKGSFSTLEIQRTEQGDSAMYLCASSLGRFYEQYFGPGTRLTVT.

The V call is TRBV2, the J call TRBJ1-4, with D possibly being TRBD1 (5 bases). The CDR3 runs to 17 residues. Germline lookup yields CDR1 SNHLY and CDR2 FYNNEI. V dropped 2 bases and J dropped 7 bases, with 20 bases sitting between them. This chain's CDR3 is CASSEWDTGGWGEKLFF. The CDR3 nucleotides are TGTGCCAGCAGTGAATGGGATACCGGGGGGTGGGGTGAAAAACTGTTTTTT.

The CDR3 DNA reads TGCGCCAGCAGCTTGCCCGGGGGCAAAAACATCGGCCGCGACTATGGCTACACCTTC. This sequence encodes CASSLPGGKNIGRDYGYTF. The gene calls are TRBV5-1 and TRBJ1-2; possibly TRBD1 for D (6 bases). The germline V and J ends were trimmed by 1 base and 3 bases, with 25 bases remaining between them. This CDR3 has 19 residues. The V gene's germline CDR1 is SGHRS and CDR2 YFSETQ.

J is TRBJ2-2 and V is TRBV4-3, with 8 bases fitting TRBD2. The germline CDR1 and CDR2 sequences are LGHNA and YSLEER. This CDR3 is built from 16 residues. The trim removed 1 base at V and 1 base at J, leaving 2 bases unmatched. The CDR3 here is CASSQAREVNTGELFF. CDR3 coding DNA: TGCGCCAGCAGCCAAGCGCGGGAGGTGAACACCGGGGAGCTGTTTTTT.

The CDR3 loop is CASSPPGDGREKLFF. CDR3 in DNA: TGTGCCAGCAGCCCCCCCGGGGATGGAAGGGAAAAACTGTTTTTT. The chain has TRBV6-6 and TRBJ1-4; D is unresolved. With 6 bases removed from V and 8 bases from J, the gap between germline ends came to 19 bases. The germline V gene has CDR1 MNHNY and CDR2 SVGAGI (reference sequence). The CDR3 spans 15 residues.

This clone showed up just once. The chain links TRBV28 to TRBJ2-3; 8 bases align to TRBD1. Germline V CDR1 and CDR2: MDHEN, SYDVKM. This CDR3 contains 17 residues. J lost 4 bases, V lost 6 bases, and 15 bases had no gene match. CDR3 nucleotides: TGTGCCAGCAGCCCCCGAGGTCAGGGGGCCGGCTCAGATACGCAGTATTTT. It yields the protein CASSPRGQGAGSDTQYF.

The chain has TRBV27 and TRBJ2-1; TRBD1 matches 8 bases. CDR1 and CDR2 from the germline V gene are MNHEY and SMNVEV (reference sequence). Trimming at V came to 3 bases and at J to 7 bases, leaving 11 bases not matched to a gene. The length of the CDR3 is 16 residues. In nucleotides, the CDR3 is TGTGCCAGCAGTTTGTCAGGGGGCGCATGGAGGAATGAGCAGTTCTTC. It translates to CASSLSGGAWRNEQFF.

The chain's CDR3 is CARNTGQPYNEQFF. Written as DNA, the CDR3 is TGCGCCAGAAATACGGGACAGCCCTACAATGAGCAGTTCTTC. The chain employs TRBV5-1 and TRBJ2-1; 7 bases are shared with TRBD1. CDR3 length: 14 amino acids. Germline lookup yields CDR1 SGHRS and CDR2 YFSETQ. The junction had 7 bases not matched to a gene; V was cut back by 8 bases and J by 2 bases.

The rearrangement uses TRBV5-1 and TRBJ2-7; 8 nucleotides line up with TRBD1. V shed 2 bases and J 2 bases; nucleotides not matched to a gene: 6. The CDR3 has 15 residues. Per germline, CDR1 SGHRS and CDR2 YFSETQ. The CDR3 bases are TGCGCCAGCAGCTTAGGTCAGGGGGCCGCCTACGAGCAGTACTTC. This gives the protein CASSLGQGAAYEQYF. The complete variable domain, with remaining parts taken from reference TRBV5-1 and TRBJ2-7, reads KAGVTQTPRYLIKTRGQQVTLSCSPISGHRSVSWYQQTPGQGLQFLFEYFSETQRNKGNFPGRFSGRQFSNSRSEMNVSTLELGDSALYLCASSLGQGAAYEQYFGPGTRLTVT.

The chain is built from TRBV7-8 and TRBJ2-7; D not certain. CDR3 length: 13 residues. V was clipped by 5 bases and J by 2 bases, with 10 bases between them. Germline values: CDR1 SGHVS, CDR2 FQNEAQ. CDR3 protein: CASSRDGTYEQYF. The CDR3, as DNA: TGTGCCAGCAGCCGCGACGGTACCTACGAGCAGTACTTC.

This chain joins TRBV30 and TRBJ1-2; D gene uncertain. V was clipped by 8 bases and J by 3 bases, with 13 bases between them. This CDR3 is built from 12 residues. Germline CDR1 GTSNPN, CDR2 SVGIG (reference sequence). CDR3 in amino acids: CARQREDYGYTF. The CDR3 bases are TGTGCCCGACAAAGAGAAGACTATGGCTACACCTTC.

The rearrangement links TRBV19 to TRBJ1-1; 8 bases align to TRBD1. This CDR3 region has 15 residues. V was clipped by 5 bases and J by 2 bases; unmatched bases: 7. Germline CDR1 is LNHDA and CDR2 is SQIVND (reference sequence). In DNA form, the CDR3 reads TGTGCCAGTAGTCCCCGGACAGGGACCAACACTGAAGCTTTCTTT. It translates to CASSPRTGTNTEAFF.

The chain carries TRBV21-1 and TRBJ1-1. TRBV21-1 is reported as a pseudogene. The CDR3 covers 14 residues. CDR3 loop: CASSPPCGGQRAFF. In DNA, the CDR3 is TGTGCCAGCAGCCCGCCCTGTGGGGGGCAACGAGCTTTCTTT.

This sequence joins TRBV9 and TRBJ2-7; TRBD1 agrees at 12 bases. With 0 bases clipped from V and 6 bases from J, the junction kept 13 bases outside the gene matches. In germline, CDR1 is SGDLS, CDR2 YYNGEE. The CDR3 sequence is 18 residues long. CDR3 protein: CASSVEGRPGQGALEQYF. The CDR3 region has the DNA TGTGCCAGCAGCGTAGAGGGTCGTCCGGGACAGGGGGCTCTCGAGCAGTACTTC.

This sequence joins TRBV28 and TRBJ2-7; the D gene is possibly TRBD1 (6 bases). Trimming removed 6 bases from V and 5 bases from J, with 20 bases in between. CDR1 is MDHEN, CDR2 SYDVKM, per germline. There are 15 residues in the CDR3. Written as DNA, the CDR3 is TGTGCCAGCAGCCCTTCGAACAGGGTAACCCACGAGCAGTACTTC. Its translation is CASSPSNRVTHEQYF.

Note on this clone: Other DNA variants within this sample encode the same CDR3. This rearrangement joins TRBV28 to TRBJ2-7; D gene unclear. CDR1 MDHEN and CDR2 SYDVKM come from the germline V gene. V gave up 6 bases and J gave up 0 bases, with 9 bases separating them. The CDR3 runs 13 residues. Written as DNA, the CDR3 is TGTGCCAGCAGCTCAGTGAGCTCCTACGAGCAGTACTTC. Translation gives CASSSVSSYEQYF.

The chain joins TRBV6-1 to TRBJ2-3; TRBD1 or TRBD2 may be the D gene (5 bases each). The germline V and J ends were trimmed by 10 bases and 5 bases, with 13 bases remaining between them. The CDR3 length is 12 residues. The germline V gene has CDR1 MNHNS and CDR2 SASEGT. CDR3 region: CATRGPGDTQYF. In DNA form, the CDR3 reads TGTGCCACCCGGGGACCCGGAGATACGCAGTATTTT.

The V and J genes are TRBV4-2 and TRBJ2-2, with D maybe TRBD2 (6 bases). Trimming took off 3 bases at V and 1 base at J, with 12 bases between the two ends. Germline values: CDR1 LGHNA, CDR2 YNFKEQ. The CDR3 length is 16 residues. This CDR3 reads CASSQRGTQNTGELFF. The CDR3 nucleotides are TGTGCCAGCAGCCAGAGAGGGACTCAGAACACCGGGGAGCTGTTTTTT.

The CDR3 region has the DNA TGTGCCAGCAGCCAAGATCTAACAGAACCAATTTTCTATGGCTACACCTTC. This translates into CASSQDLTEPIFYGYTF. J is TRBJ1-2 and V is TRBV14, with D uncertain. Germline V gene sequence: CDR1 SGHDN, CDR2 FVKESK. The length of the CDR3 is 17 residues. Deletions cut 0 bases from V and 4 bases from J, with 18 bases between.

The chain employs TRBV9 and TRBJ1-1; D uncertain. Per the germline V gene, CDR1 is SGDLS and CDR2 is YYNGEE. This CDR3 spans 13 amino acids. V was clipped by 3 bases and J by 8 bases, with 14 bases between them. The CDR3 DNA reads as TGTGCCAGCAGCGCCGGCCAGCCACCGGAAGCTTTCTTT. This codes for CASSAGQPPEAFF. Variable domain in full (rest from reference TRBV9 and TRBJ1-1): DSGVTQTPKHLITATGQRVTLRCSPRSGDLSVYWYQQSLDQGLQFLIQYYNGEERAKGNILERFSAQQFPDLHSELNLSSLELGDSALYFCASSAGQPPEAFFGQGTRLTVV.

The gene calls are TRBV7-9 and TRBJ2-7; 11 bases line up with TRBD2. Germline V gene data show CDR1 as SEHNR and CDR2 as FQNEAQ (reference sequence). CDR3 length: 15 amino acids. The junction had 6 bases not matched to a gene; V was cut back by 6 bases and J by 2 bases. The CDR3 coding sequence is TGTGCCAGCAGTTCTAGACTAGCGGGAACCTACGAGCAGTACTTC. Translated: CASSSRLAGTYEQYF.

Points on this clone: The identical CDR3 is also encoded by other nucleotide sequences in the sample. Here the CDR3 DNA reads TGTGCCAGCAGCTTGGCCCAGGGGACCTACGAGCAGTACTTC. Translated: CASSLAQGTYEQYF. J is TRBJ2-7 and V is TRBV5-5; a weak D match, TRBD1 (6 bases). Per the germline V gene, CDR1 is SGHKS and CDR2 is YYEKEE (reference sequence). This CDR3 spans 14 amino acids. With 0 bases removed from V and 2 bases from J, the gap between germline ends came to 9 bases.

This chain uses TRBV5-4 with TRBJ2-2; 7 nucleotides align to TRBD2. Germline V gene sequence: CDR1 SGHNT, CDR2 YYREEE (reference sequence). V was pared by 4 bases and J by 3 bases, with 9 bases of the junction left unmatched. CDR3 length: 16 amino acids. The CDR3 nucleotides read TGTGCCAGCAGCCATAAAAGACTAGCTGACACCGGGGAGCTGTTTTTT. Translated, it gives CASSHKRLADTGELFF.